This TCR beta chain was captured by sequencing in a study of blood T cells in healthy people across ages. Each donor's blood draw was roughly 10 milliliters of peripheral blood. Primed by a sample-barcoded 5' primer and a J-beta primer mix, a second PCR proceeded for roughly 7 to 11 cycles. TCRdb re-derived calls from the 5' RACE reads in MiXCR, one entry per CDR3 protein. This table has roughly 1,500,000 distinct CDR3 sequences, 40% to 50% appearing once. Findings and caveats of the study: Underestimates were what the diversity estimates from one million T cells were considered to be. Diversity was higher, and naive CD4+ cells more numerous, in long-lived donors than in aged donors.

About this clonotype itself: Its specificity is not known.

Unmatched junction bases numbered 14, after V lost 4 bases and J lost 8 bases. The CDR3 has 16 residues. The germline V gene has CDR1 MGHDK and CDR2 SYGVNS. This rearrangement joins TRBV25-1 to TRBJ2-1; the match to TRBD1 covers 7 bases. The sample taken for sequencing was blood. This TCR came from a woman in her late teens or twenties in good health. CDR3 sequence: CASSGLGDRTYDEQFF. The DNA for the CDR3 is TGTGCCAGCAGTGGCCTCGGGGACAGAACATACGATGAGCAGTTCTTC.